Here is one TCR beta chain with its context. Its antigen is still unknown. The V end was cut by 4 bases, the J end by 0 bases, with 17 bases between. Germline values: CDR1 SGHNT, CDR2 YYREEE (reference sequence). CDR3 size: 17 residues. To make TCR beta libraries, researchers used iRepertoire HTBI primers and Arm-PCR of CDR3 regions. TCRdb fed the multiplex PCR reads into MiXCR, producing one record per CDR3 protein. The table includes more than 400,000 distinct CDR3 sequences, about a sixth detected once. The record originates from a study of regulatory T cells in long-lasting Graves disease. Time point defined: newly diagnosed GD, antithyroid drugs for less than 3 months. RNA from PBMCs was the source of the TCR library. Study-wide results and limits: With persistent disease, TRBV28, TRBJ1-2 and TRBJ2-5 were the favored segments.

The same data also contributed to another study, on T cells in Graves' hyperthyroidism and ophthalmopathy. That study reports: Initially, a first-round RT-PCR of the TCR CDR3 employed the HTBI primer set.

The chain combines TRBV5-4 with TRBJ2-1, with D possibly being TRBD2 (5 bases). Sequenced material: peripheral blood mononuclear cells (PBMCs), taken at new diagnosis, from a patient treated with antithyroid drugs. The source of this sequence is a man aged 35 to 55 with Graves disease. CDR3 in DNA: TGTGCCAGCAGCCTGCCAAGGAGCGGACGCTCCTACAATGAGCAGTTCTTC. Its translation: CASSLPRSGRSYNEQFF.